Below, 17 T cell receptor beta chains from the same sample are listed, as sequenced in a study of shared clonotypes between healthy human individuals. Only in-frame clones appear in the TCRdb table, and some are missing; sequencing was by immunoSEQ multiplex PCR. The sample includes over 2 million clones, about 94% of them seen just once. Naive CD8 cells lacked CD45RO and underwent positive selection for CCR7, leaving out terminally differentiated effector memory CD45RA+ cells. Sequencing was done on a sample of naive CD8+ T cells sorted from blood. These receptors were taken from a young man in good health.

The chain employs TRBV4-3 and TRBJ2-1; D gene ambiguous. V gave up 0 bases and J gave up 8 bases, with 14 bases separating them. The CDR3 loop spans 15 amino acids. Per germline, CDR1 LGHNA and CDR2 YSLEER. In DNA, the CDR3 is TGCGCCAGCAGCCAAGATCGGTATTCCATGGATGAGCAGTTCTTC. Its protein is CASSQDRYSMDEQFF.

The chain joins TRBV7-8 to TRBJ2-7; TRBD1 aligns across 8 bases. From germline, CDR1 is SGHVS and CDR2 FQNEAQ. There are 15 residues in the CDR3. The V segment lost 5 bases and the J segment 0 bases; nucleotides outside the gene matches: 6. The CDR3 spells CASSPTGGPSYEQYF. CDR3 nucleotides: TGTGCCAGCAGCCCAACAGGGGGACCCTCCTACGAGCAGTACTTC.

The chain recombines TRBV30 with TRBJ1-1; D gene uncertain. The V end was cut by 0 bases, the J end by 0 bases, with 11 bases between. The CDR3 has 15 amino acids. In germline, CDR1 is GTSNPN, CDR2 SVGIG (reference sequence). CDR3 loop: CAWSVRTELNTEAFF. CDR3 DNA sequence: TGTGCCTGGAGTGTACGGACGGAACTGAACACTGAAGCTTTCTTT.

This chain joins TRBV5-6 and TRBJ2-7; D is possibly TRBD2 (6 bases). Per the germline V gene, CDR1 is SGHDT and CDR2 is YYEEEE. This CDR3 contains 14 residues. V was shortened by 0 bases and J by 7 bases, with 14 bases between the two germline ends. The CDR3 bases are TGTGCCAGCAGCTTGGGGAGGGTCAGTTGGGAGCAGTACTTC. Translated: CASSLGRVSWEQYF.

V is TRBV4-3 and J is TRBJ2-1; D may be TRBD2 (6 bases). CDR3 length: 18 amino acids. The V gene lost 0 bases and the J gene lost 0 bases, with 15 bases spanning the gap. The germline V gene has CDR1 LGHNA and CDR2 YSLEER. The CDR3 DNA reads TGCGCCAGCAGCCAAGAGGAAGGGAGGCTGAGCTCCTACAATGAGCAGTTCTTC. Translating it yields CASSQEEGRLSSYNEQFF.

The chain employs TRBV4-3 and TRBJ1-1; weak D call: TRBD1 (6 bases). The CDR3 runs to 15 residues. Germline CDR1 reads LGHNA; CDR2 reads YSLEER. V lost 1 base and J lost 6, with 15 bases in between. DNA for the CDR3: TGCGCCAGCAGCCAAGGGACAGCCGAACAACCTGAAGCTTTCTTT. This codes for CASSQGTAEQPEAFF.

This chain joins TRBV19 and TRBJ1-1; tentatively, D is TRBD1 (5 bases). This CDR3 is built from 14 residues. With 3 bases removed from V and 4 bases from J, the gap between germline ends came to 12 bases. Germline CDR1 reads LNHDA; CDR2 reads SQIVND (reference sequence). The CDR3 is CASSMGPGTTEAFF. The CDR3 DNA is TGTGCCAGTAGTATGGGCCCAGGGACCACTGAAGCTTTCTTT.

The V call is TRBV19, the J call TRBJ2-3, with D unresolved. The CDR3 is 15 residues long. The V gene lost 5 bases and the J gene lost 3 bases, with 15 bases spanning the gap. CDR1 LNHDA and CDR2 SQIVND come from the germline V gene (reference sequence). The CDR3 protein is CASSLSSVQTDTQYF. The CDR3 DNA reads TGTGCCAGTAGTCTTAGCTCCGTTCAAACAGATACGCAGTATTTT.

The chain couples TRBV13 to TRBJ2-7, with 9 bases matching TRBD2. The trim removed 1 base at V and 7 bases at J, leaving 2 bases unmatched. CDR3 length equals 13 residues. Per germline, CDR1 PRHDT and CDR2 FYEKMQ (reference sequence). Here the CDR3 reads CASSLASGIEQYF. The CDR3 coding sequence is TGTGCCAGCAGCTTAGCTAGCGGGATTGAGCAGTACTTC.

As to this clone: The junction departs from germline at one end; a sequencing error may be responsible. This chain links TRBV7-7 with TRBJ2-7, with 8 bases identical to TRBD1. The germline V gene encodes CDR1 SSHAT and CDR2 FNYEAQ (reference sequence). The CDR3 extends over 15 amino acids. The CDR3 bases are TGTGCTAGCAGCTTATCCCGACAGGGGACCTACGAGCAGTACTTC. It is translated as CASSLSRQGTYEQYF.

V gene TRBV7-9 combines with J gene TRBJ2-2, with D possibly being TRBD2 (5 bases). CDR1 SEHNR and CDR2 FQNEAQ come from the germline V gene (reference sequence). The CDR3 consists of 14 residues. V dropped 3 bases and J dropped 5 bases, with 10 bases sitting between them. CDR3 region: CASSFPGMTGELFF. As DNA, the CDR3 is TGTGCCAGCAGCTTCCCGGGAATGACCGGGGAGCTGTTTTTT.

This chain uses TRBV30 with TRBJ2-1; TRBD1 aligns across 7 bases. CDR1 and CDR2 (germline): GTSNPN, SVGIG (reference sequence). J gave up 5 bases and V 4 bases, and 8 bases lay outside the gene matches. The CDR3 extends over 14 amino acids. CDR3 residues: CAWNRGPEDNEQFF. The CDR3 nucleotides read TGTGCCTGGAACAGGGGTCCTGAGGACAATGAGCAGTTCTTC.

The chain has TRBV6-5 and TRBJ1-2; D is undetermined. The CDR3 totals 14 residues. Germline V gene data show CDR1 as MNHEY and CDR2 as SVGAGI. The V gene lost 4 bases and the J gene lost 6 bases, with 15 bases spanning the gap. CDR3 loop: CASSSSETLNGYTF. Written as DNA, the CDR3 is TGTGCCAGCAGTTCTTCAGAAACCCTTAATGGCTACACCTTC.

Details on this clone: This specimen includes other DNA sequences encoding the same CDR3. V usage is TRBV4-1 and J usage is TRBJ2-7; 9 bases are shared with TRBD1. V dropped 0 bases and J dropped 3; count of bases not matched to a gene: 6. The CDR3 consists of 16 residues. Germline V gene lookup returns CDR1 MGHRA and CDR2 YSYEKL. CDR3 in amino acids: CASSQDPGTGIYEQYF. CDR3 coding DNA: TGCGCCAGCAGCCAAGATCCCGGGACAGGGATCTACGAGCAGTACTTC.

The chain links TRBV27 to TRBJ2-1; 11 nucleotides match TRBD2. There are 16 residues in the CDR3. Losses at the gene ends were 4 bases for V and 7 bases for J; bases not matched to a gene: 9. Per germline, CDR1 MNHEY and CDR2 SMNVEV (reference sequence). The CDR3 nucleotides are TGTGCCAGCAGTTGGAAACTAGCGGGAGAAGTTAATGAGCAGTTCTTC. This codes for CASSWKLAGEVNEQFF.

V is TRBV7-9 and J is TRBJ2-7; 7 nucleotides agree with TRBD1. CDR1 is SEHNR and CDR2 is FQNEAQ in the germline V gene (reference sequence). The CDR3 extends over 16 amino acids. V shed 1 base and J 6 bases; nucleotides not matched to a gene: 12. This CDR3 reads CASSLVNRGGRLEQYF. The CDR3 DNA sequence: TGTGCCAGCAGCTTAGTTAACAGGGGTGGGCGGCTCGAGCAGTACTTC.

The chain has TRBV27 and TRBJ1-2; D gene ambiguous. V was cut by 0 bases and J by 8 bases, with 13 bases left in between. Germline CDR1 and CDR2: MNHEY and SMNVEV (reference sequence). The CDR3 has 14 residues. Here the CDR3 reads CASSLSVESGGYTF. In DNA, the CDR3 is TGTGCCAGCAGTTTATCTGTCGAAAGCGGGGGCTACACCTTC.